The 15 T cell receptor beta chains presented below share a single source sample, sequenced in a study of blood T cell repertoires in COVID-19. Sequencing was performed with immunoSEQ multiplex PCR; in TCRdb, only in-frame clones are kept and a portion is missing. The sample consists of about 60,000 clones, roughly 80% of them appearing once. Specimen: peripheral blood. These receptors came from a human donor in a cohort sampled during active COVID-19.

In nucleotides, the CDR3 is TGCGCCAGCAGACAAACTAGCGGGAGGGCCTACGAGCAGTACTTC. This gives the protein CASRQTSGRAYEQYF. V usage is TRBV5-1 and J usage is TRBJ2-7, with TRBD2 matching over 13 bases. The CDR3 covers 15 residues. V lost 5 bases and J lost 2; bases outside the gene matches: 4. Germline V gives CDR1 SGHRS, CDR2 YFSETQ.

The chain links TRBV24-1 to TRBJ2-1; D remains ambiguous. The V gene lost 0 bases and the J gene lost 7 bases, with 12 bases spanning the gap. CDR3 length: 15 residues. The germline V gene has CDR1 KGHDR and CDR2 SFDVKD. The CDR3 here is CATSDLTDLKNEQFF. CDR3 nucleotides: TGTGCCACCAGTGATTTGACAGATCTTAAAAATGAGCAGTTCTTC.

V is TRBV6-5 and J is TRBJ2-1; 7 nucleotides align to TRBD1. Losses at the gene ends were 10 bases for V and 0 bases for J; bases not matched to a gene: 9. CDR1 is MNHEY, CDR2 SVGAGI, per germline. The length of the CDR3 is 15 residues. The CDR3 loop reads CATSGQVSSYNEQFF. DNA of the CDR3: TGTGCCACCTCCGGACAGGTCAGCTCCTACAATGAGCAGTTCTTC.

This clone was detected only a few times. V gene TRBV5-6 combines with J gene TRBJ2-7; unclear D gene. Trimming shortened V by 4 bases and J by 1 base, and 6 bases separated the two germline ends. Per the germline V gene, CDR1 is SGHDT and CDR2 is YYEEEE. The CDR3 contains 12 residues. The CDR3 coding sequence is TGTGCCAGCAGCCGAGAGTCCTACGAGCAGTACTTC. Residues: CASSRESYEQYF.

The chain recombines TRBV25-1 with TRBJ2-6; 7 bases align to TRBD1. CDR1 is MGHDK and CDR2 is SYGVNS in the germline V gene. The CDR3 spans 16 residues. Trimming cost V 3 bases and J 2 bases; bases outside gene matches: 4. Here the CDR3 DNA reads TGTGCCAGCAGTGAGACAGGGAAGGCTGGGGCCAACGTCCTGACTTTC. This translates into CASSETGKAGANVLTF.

V is TRBV30 and J is TRBJ1-4; 9 bases are shared with TRBD1. With 5 bases clipped from V and 7 bases from J, the junction kept 5 bases outside the gene matches. Germline V gene lookup returns CDR1 GTSNPN and CDR2 SVGIG (reference sequence). The CDR3 extends over 13 amino acids. Here the CDR3 DNA reads TGTGCCTGGGCCCGACAGGGGGGTGAAAAACTGTTTTTT. This codes for CAWARQGGEKLFF.

The chain joins TRBV28 to TRBJ1-3, with no clear D. Between the trimmed V and J ends, which lost 7 bases and 4 bases, there was a span of 14 bases. Per the germline V gene, CDR1 is MDHEN and CDR2 is SYDVKM. This CDR3 is 14 amino acids long. The CDR3 DNA is TGTGCCAGCACCGCATCGGGGTGGGGAAACACCATATATTTT. It codes for CASTASGWGNTIYF.

This clone came up a few times. The chain combines TRBV7-8 with TRBJ1-3; no definite D call. V was clipped by 0 bases and J by 0 bases, with 6 bases between them. This CDR3 is built from 15 residues. Germline values: CDR1 SGHVS, CDR2 FQNEAQ. This CDR3 reads CASSLALSSGNTIYF. The CDR3, as DNA: TGTGCCAGCAGCTTAGCCCTGTCCTCTGGAAACACCATATATTTT.

V and J are TRBV27 and TRBJ2-2; 8 bases line up with TRBD2. The CDR3 is 15 amino acids. V lost 5 bases and J lost 7; bases outside the gene matches: 9. In germline, CDR1 is MNHEY, CDR2 SMNVEV (reference sequence). The CDR3, as DNA: TGTGCCAGCAGTCTGAGCGGGAGTACGGGCGGGGAGCTGTTTTTT. Translated, it gives CASSLSGSTGGELFF.

The chain joins TRBV5-1 to TRBJ2-5; D ambiguous. CDR3 size: 14 residues. Germline-derived CDR1 and CDR2 are SGHRS and YFSETQ. Trimming pared 1 base from V and 2 bases from J, leaving 9 bases between. The CDR3 DNA reads as TGCGCCAGCAGCTTGACGAGATTTCAAGAGACCCAGTACTTC. Protein sequence: CASSLTRFQETQYF.

The chain links TRBV11-1 to TRBJ2-1, with 8 bases lining up with TRBD1. J was trimmed by 7 bases and V by 2 bases; bases with no gene match: 4. This CDR3 comprises 14 residues. Germline V CDR1 and CDR2: SGHAT, FQDESV (reference sequence). The CDR3: CASSLTYRGNEQFF. The CDR3, as DNA: TGTGCCAGCAGCTTAACATACAGGGGGAATGAGCAGTTCTTC.

This clone came up a few times. The chain joins TRBV30 to TRBJ2-1; TRBD1 matches 9 bases. The length of the CDR3 is 14 residues. J lost 7 bases, V lost 0 bases, and 4 bases had no gene match. From germline, CDR1 is GTSNPN and CDR2 SVGIG (reference sequence). The CDR3 spells CAWSVMGTGNEQFF. The CDR3 coding sequence is TGTGCCTGGAGTGTAATGGGGACAGGGAATGAGCAGTTCTTC.

The rearrangement uses TRBV5-6 and TRBJ2-1; TRBD1 matches at 7 bases. This CDR3 contains 15 residues. CDR1 is SGHDT and CDR2 is YYEEEE in the germline V gene. V lost 4 bases, J lost 5 bases, and 9 bases stayed unmatched. The CDR3 nucleotides read TGTGCCAGCAGCACGCCCAGGGGGTGGAACAATGAGCAGTTCTTC. Translating gives CASSTPRGWNNEQFF.

The chain has TRBV30 and TRBJ2-1; tentatively, D is TRBD2 (5 bases). The V and J ends lost 0 bases and 5 bases respectively, with 11 bases between them. Looked up from germline, CDR1 is GTSNPN and CDR2 is SVGIG (reference sequence). This CDR3 contains 14 residues. Here the CDR3 reads CAWSVRRADNEQFF. The CDR3, as DNA: TGTGCCTGGAGTGTACGGCGGGCCGACAATGAGCAGTTCTTC.

This clone was observed once. This chain uses TRBV3-1 (or the pseudogene TRBV3-2) with TRBJ1-3; unclear D gene. Trimming pared 0 bases from V and 0 bases from J, leaving 9 bases between. In germline, CDR1 is LGHDT, CDR2 YNNKEL (reference sequence). The CDR3 has 16 amino acids. The CDR3 loop is CASSQDLGDSGNTIYF. The CDR3, as DNA: TGTGCCAGCAGCCAAGATCTCGGGGACTCTGGAAACACCATATATTTT.